Listed below are T cell receptor beta chains from one sample, sequenced in a study of T cell repertoires in cytomegalovirus infection. TCRdb processed the reads anew with MiXCR; each CDR3 protein has one entry. The sample contains 80,000 to 95,000 distinct CDR3 sequences, approximately 30% of which appear only once. No antigen is known for these receptors. The source was CD8+ T cells from cultured PBMCs, collected from culture after CMV antigen stimulation. The receptors originated from a human donor in good health (CMV status not recorded). Some clones in this sample may be carry-over from other donors' samples. Each CDR3 is given with its conserved first and last residue. Each record gives: V gene, D gene, J gene, clone size, CDR3 protein, CDR3 DNA. A D gene is named only where the DNA matches it firmly. Not all rows give a size; the values are once, few, many and, for expanded clones, a class.

TRBV28,.,TRBJ1-5,.,CASKARVGNQPQHF,TGTGCCAGCAAAGCCAGGGTGGGCAATCAGCCCCAGCATTTT
TRBV11-2,.,TRBJ1-1,.,CASSLDHMNTEAFF,TGTGCCAGCAGCTTAGATCACATGAACACTGAAGCTTTCTTT
TRBV4-3,TRBD1,TRBJ1-1,.,CASSHEVTGVYTEAFF,TGCGCCAGCAGCCATGAAGTTACAGGGGTTTACACTGAAGCTTTCTTT
TRBV20-1,.,TRBJ2-2,.,CSAPLWGITGELFF,TGCAGTGCCCCATTATGGGGGATCACCGGGGAGCTGTTTTTT
TRBV7-6,TRBD1,TRBJ1-1,few,CASSSQQGLNTEAFF,TGTGCCAGCAGCTCGCAACAGGGGCTGAACACTGAAGCTTTCTTT
TRBV11-2,TRBD2,TRBJ2-1,few,CASSLLAGSYNEQFF,TGTGCCAGCAGCTTACTAGCGGGCTCCTACAATGAGCAGTTCTTC
TRBV6-2/TRBV6-3,.,TRBJ2-1,.,CASSTRDGSYNEQFF,TGTGCCAGCAGTACCCGGGACGGATCCTACAATGAGCAGTTCTTC
TRBV7-6,.,TRBJ2-1,.,CASSSIKDEQFF,TGTGCCAGCAGCTCCATCAAGGATGAGCAGTTCTTC
TRBV12-3/TRBV12-4,.,TRBJ1-5,few,CASSLTGNNQPQHF,TGTGCCAGCAGTTTAACAGGGAACAATCAGCCCCAGCATTTT
TRBV7-6,TRBD1,TRBJ1-2,many,CASSGRTGGDGYTF,TGTGCCAGCAGCGGCCGGACAGGGGGAGACGGCTACACCTTC
TRBV4-1,.,TRBJ2-3,once,CASSQPSTDTQYF,TGCGCCAGCAGCCAACCCTCCACAGATACGCAGTATTTT
TRBV4-2,.,TRBJ1-1,few,CASSQGRGTEAFF,TGTGCCAGCAGCCAAGGCCGGGGCACTGAAGCTTTCTTT
TRBV2,.,TRBJ1-5,.,CASRQTTGGQPQHF,TGTGCCAGCAGGCAGACGACAGGCGGACAGCCCCAGCATTTT
TRBV27,TRBD1,TRBJ1-5,few,CASSHHPGQGFQPQHF,TGTGCCAGCAGTCATCACCCGGGACAGGGGTTTCAGCCCCAGCATTTT
TRBV2,.,TRBJ2-1,.,CASGGINEQFF,TGTGCCAGCGGTGGTATTAATGAGCAGTTCTTC
TRBV2,TRBD1,TRBJ1-2,.,CASSETRDRVYGYTF,TGTGCCAGCAGTGAAACCCGGGACAGGGTGTATGGCTACACCTTC
TRBV19,.,TRBJ2-5,few,CASSMGSWETQYF,TGTGCCAGTAGTATGGGGAGTTGGGAGACCCAGTACTTC
TRBV24-1,TRBD2,TRBJ2-3,few,CATSDLPGLAGPRDTQYF,TGTGCCACCAGTGATCTACCTGGACTAGCGGGGCCACGAGATACGCAGTATTTT
TRBV28,.,TRBJ2-7,few,CASTGAESSYEQYF,TGTGCCAGCACCGGGGCAGAAAGCTCCTACGAGCAGTACTTC
TRBV10-3,.,TRBJ1-5,.,CAISESVEAQHF,TGTGCCATCAGTGAGTCTGTGGAGGCCCAGCATTTT
TRBV7-8,.,TRBJ1-1,.,CASSYSWGTEAFF,TGTGCCAGCAGCTACAGCTGGGGCACTGAAGCTTTCTTT
TRBV11-2,.,TRBJ1-3,.,CASTVPGNTIYF,TGTGCCAGCACGGTTCCTGGAAACACCATATATTTT
TRBV27,TRBD1,TRBJ1-5,many,CASRSTGGGNQPQHF,TGTGCCAGCAGATCGACAGGGGGCGGGAATCAGCCCCAGCATTTT
TRBV7-9,.,TRBJ2-1,.,CASSPRQPKTVNEQFF,TGTGCCAGCAGCCCAAGACAGCCTAAGACGGTCAATGAGCAGTTCTTC
TRBV5-6,.,TRBJ2-5,.,CASSPGHGQPLAF,TGTGCCAGCAGCCCGGGGCATGGGCAACCGCTCGCCTTC
TRBV7-2,.,TRBJ2-2,many,CASSLVGNTGELFF,TGTGCCAGCAGCTTAGTGGGGAACACCGGGGAGCTGTTTTTT
TRBV7-9,.,TRBJ1-4,once,CASSLGDEKLFF,TGTGCCAGCAGCTTGGGGGATGAAAAACTGTTTTTT
TRBV29-1,.,TRBJ1-1,.,CSVGPPGTMNTEAFF,TGCAGCGTTGGTCCCCCAGGGACTATGAACACTGAAGCTTTCTTT
TRBV7-2,.,TRBJ2-3,.,CASSLVGTTDTQYF,TGTGCCAGCAGCTTAGTGGGCACCACAGATACGCAGTATTTT
TRBV2,.,TRBJ1-1,once,CASSEDTGYTEAFF,TGTGCCAGCAGTGAAGACACTGGGTACACTGAAGCTTTCTTT
TRBV7-6,.,TRBJ1-1,few,CASSLGLRVEAFF,TGTGCCAGCAGCTTAGGTCTCAGGGTAGAAGCTTTCTTT
TRBV4-1,TRBD2,TRBJ2-3,.,CASSRLVAGISDTQYF,TGCGCCAGCAGCCGCTTGGTAGCGGGGATTTCAGATACGCAGTATTTT
TRBV2,.,TRBJ2-5,once,CASSETPSQAETQYF,TGTGCCAGCAGTGAAACCCCTTCCCAGGCAGAGACCCAGTACTTC
TRBV7-9,.,TRBJ1-2,.,CASSSTGGSYGYTF,TGTGCCAGCAGCTCAACAGGAGGAAGCTATGGCTACACCTTC
TRBV7-6,.,TRBJ1-1,.,CASSLPTEGDTEAFF,TGTGCCAGCAGCTTACCCACGGAGGGGGACACTGAAGCTTTCTTT
TRBV7-8,TRBD1,TRBJ1-3,.,CASSATGIGGNTIYF,TGTGCCAGCAGCGCGACAGGGATAGGTGGAAACACCATATATTTT
TRBV11-2,TRBD1,TRBJ2-3,few,CASSLEDRAGGTQYF,TGTGCCAGCAGCTTAGAGGACAGGGCAGGTGGCACGCAGTATTTT
TRBV7-2,TRBD2,TRBJ2-2,few,CASSVTGGASTGELFF,TGTGCCAGCAGCGTTACCGGGGGGGCGAGCACCGGGGAGCTGTTTTTT
TRBV6-5,.,TRBJ1-1,many,CASSYSNTEAFF,TGTGCCAGCAGTTACTCAAACACTGAAGCTTTCTTT
TRBV30,TRBD1,TRBJ2-7,many,CAGTGTGGHEQYF,TGTGCCGGTACCGGGACAGGGGGCCACGAGCAGTACTTC
TRBV27,.,TRBJ2-2,.,CASSLLGGELFF,TGTGCCAGCAGTTTATTGGGCGGGGAGCTGTTTTTT
TRBV20-1,TRBD1,TRBJ1-1,.,CSAPDPGQLDRLTSTEAFF,TGCAGTGCCCCTGACCCGGGACAGCTAGATAGATTGACTAGCACTGAAGCTTTCTTT
TRBV2,TRBD1,TRBJ1-2,.,CASSVGTGGAYGYTF,TGTGCCAGCAGTGTAGGGACAGGGGGCGCGTATGGCTACACCTTC
TRBV27,.,TRBJ1-1,few,CASSLYFSRDTEAFF,TGTGCCAGCAGTTTATATTTCTCCAGGGACACTGAAGCTTTCTTT
TRBV2,.,TRBJ2-2,.,CASTAGDTGELFF,TGTGCCTCCACGGCAGGGGACACCGGGGAGCTGTTTTTT
TRBV3-1,.,TRBJ2-7,.,CASSPYGTGSYEQYF,TGTGCCAGCAGCCCTTACGGGACTGGCTCCTACGAGCAGTACTTC
TRBV27,.,TRBJ1-5,few,CASSLFRGYQPQHF,TGTGCCAGCAGTTTATTCCGGGGATACCAGCCCCAGCATTTT
TRBV11-2,.,TRBJ2-3,few,CASSSIDGSSTDTQYF,TGTGCCAGCAGCTCAATCGACGGTTCTAGCACAGATACGCAGTATTTT
TRBV7-6,TRBD1,TRBJ2-5,medium-sized,CASSLGSGGSDQETQYF,TGTGCCAGCAGCTTAGGGTCAGGGGGAAGCGACCAAGAGACCCAGTACTTC
TRBV6-5,.,TRBJ2-7,.,CASSYGGTFEQYF,TGTGCCAGCAGTTACGGGGGGACTTTCGAGCAGTACTTC
TRBV7-6,.,TRBJ1-3,many,CASSPVGGGGNTIYF,TGTGCCAGCAGCCCCGTCGGGGGAGGCGGAAACACCATATATTTT
TRBV4-2,.,TRBJ2-1,.,CASSQAGGTGDEQFF,TGTGCCAGCAGCCAAGCTGGAGGAACTGGGGATGAGCAGTTCTTC